The present T cell receptor beta chain was sequenced within a study of blood T cell repertoires in COVID-19. The CDR3 extends over 16 amino acids. V gave up 1 base and J gave up 4 bases, with 17 bases separating them. The germline V gene has CDR1 SGHTA and CDR2 FQGNSA. Original data processing: The assay estimated nucleated cells by amplifying reference gene primers. Sequencing was performed with immunoSEQ multiplex PCR; in TCRdb, only in-frame clones are kept and a portion is missing. The V and J calls and clone size are taken from that table; D and trimming were inferred from the DNA. The sample holds approximately 100,000 clones, about nine tenths seen once.

The chain links TRBV7-2 to TRBJ2-7; D gene unclear. The TCR was taken from a man aged 50 to 60 with acute or convalescent COVID-19. The source material was peripheral blood. In DNA, the CDR3 is TGTGCCAGCAGCTTAGACCCGCCCGCACTGAGGTACGAGCAGTACTTC. This codes for CASSLDPPALRYEQYF.